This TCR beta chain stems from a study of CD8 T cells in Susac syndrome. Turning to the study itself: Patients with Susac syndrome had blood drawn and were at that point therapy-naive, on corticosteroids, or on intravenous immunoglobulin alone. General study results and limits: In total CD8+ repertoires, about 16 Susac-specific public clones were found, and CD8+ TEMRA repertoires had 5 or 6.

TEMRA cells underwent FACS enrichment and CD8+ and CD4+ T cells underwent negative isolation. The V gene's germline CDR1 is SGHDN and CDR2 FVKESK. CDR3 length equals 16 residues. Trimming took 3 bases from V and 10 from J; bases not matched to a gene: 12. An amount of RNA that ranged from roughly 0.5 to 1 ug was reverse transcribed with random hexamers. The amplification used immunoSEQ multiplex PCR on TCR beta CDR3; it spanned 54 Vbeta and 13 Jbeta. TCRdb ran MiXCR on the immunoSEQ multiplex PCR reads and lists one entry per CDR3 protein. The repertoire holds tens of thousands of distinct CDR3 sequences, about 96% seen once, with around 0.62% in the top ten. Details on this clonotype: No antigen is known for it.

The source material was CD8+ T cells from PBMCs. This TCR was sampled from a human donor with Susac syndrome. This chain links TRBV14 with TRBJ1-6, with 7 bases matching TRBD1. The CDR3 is CASSHTNRGVESPLHF. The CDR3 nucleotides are TGTGCCAGCAGCCACACTAACAGGGGAGTGGAGTCACCCCTCCACTTT.